The 5 T cell receptor beta chains below come from one sample, sequenced in a study of cytomegalovirus exposure and HLA in healthy donors. PCR employed 60 Vbeta and 13 Jbeta primers. TCRdb's copy holds only in-frame clones and misses some; the assay was immunoSEQ multiplex PCR. The sample carries around 200,000 clones, 82% recorded once. Sequencing used PBMCs. The receptors here all came from a man aged 35 to 55 in good health and CMV-seropositive.

J is TRBJ2-1 and V is TRBV5-1; 13 bases align to TRBD2. V was clipped by 3 bases and J by 10 bases; unmatched bases: 7. The CDR3 runs to 15 residues. Germline CDR1 and CDR2: SGHRS and YFSETQ. CDR3 residues: CASSSGTSGMGEQFF. CDR3 DNA: TGCGCCAGCAGCTCAGGGACTAGCGGGATGGGCGAGCAGTTCTTC.

This clone is a singleton in its sample. V and J are TRBV4-2 and TRBJ1-5; no definite D call. This CDR3 contains 13 residues. CDR1 LGHNA and CDR2 YNFKEQ come from the germline V gene. The V end lost 0 bases, the J end lost 5 bases, and 5 bases lay between the germline ends. CDR3 protein: CASSQDLYQPQHF. CDR3 coding DNA: TGTGCCAGCAGCCAAGATCTATATCAGCCCCAGCATTTT.

The V and J genes are TRBV10-1 and TRBJ2-7, with D uncertain. The germline V gene has CDR1 WNHNN and CDR2 SYGVQD (reference sequence). The CDR3 sequence is 15 residues long. V gave up 3 bases and J gave up 7 bases, with 19 bases separating them. Written as DNA, the CDR3 is TGCGCCAGCAGTGACGAGGCGCCCCCGCCGTGGGAGCAGTACGTC. Residues: CASSDEAPPPWEQYV.

The chain carries TRBV27 and TRBJ2-1, with TRBD2 matching over 11 bases. The CDR3 is made up of 15 amino acids. J gave up 7 bases and V 5 bases, and 7 bases lay outside the gene matches. Germline-derived CDR1 and CDR2 are MNHEY and SMNVEV (reference sequence). CDR3 coding DNA: TGTGCCAGCAGTGATAGCGGGAGGGCCGGTAATGAGCAGTTCTTC. The encoded protein is CASSDSGRAGNEQFF.

The chain links TRBV19 to TRBJ2-1; D may be TRBD2 (6 bases). This CDR3 contains 16 residues. V shed 5 bases and J shed 1 base, with 15 bases lying between them. CDR1 LNHDA and CDR2 SQIVND come from the germline V gene (reference sequence). The CDR3: CASSPYRESSYNEQFF. The CDR3 DNA sequence: TGTGCCAGTAGTCCATACCGGGAGAGTTCCTACAATGAGCAGTTCTTC.